The sequence of this T cell receptor beta chain was determined in a study of long-term antiretroviral therapy in people with HIV. The study's findings and limits: Repertoires with HIV possessed tighter CDR3 length spans than those of controls.

The assay, immunoSEQ v3.0, was run at survey level. Assay: immunoSEQ multiplex PCR; the TCRdb copy retains only in-frame clones and omits some. The sample has 20,000 to 25,000 clones, over 75% seen once. In regard to this clone: What it binds is unknown. One end of the junction fails to match germline, which may point to a read error.

The CDR3 contains 13 residues. Germline V lookup: CDR1 SGHRS, CDR2 YFSETQ. The sequenced sample was unsorted PBMCs, obtained 1.5 years after starting antiretroviral therapy. This receptor was identified in a man younger than 45 with HIV. The chain joins TRBV5-1 to TRBJ2-2, with D maybe TRBD1 (6 bases). CDR3 in amino acids: CASRLGHSGELFF. The CDR3 bases are TGCGCCAGCAGGTTGGGACACAGCGGGGAGCTGTTTTTT.